This paragraph covers one T cell receptor (beta chain) sequence. The source of the sample is a study of neoadjuvant anti-PD-1 for oral cavity cancer. At the level of the study: Patients without progression got a fourth dose around day 43.

Patients had newly diagnosed, untreated stage II-IVA oral cavity squamous cell carcinoma. Cohort: HPV-negative, locally advanced oral cavity squamous cell carcinoma patients. Blood cells were analyzed directly, without culture or expansion. Here immunoSEQ multiplex PCR was the method, and the copy in TCRdb shows in-frame clones only, minus some. The table lists more than 12,000 clones, around 70% of them singletons. This CDR3 has 15 residues. The germline V gene has CDR1 SEHNR and CDR2 FQNEAQ (reference sequence). Deletions cut 6 bases from V and 1 base from J, with 10 bases between. The material was PBMCs, obtained before nivolumab (anti-PD-1) treatment. The source of this sequence is a person aged 35 to 85 with oral cavity squamous cell carcinoma. The chain couples TRBV7-9 to TRBJ2-6; tentative D call: TRBD1 (5 bases). The CDR3 here is CASSARGSGANVLTF. For the CDR3, the DNA is TGTGCCAGCAGTGCTAGGGGTTCTGGGGCCAACGTCCTGACTTTC.